The clone carrying this T cell receptor (beta chain) was counted many times. Antigen unknown. This sample stems from a study of tumor and adjacent non-tumor tissue in lung cancer. The template was RNA from unsorted bulk tissue. Distant lung tissue was collected more than 3 cm away from the tumor edge. Donors were chemotherapy-naive, newly diagnosed lung cancer surgical patients in China, August–late 2014. The library came from three nested PCR rounds adapted from ARM-PCR protocols. Using its own MiXCR run on the multiplex PCR reads, TCRdb lists one record per CDR3 protein. Of roughly 74,000 distinct CDR3 sequences in the sample, around 80% were seen once. This CDR3 comprises 12 residues. Germline V lookup: CDR1 SQVTM, CDR2 ANQGSEA. Trimming removed 7 bases at V and 2 bases at J, with 11 bases between. Study conclusions and caveats: Patients with more diverse tumor TCRs had worse survival. Tumor repertoires had a smaller top 100 clone share than normal lung. Compared with tumor, normal lung showed significantly lower TCR diversity.

This chain joins TRBV29-1 and TRBJ2-5, with D possibly matching TRBD1 (5 bases). The receptor comes from a man in his 70s with non-small cell lung cancer. Sequencing used distant non-tumor lung tissue. The CDR3 loop is CSGRRGQETQYF. CDR3 bases: TGCAGCGGTAGAAGGGGTCAAGAGACCCAGTACTTC.